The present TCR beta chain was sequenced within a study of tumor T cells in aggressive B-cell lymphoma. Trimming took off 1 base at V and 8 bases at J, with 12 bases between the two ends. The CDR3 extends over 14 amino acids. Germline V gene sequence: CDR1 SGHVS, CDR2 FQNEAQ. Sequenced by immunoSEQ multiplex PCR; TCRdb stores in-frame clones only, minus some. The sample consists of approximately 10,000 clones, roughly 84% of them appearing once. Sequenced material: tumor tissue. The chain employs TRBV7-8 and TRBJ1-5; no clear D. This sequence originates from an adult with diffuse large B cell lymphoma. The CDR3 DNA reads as TGTGCCAGCAGCTTAGGAGCAGGTCGTAAGCCCCAGCATTTT. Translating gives CASSLGAGRKPQHF.